The clone carrying this TCR beta chain was observed once. This record comes from a study of blood T cell repertoires in COVID-19. Study summary: Whether acute or convalescent, the COVID-19 samples came from the United States, Italy and Spain. PBMCs, B-cell-depleted T cells, or T cells provided the cDNA or gDNA that made up the material.

In the original processing: The assay estimated nucleated cells by amplifying reference gene primers. Produced via immunoSEQ multiplex PCR; TCRdb's table is partial and in-frame only. D and trimming come from the DNA, and the V and J calls and clone size come from that table. The sample yields approximately 15,000 clones, less than 90% seen once. The germline V gene has CDR1 SSHAT and CDR2 FNYEAQ (reference sequence). Trimming took off 1 base at V and 1 base at J, with 10 bases between the two ends. CDR3 length equals 16 residues. The specimen was peripheral blood. The receptor was isolated from a woman in her 70s in a cohort sampled during active or convalescent COVID-19. The genes are TRBV7-7 and TRBJ2-2; D perhaps matches TRBD1 (6 bases). CDR3 region: CASSLDGGRNTGELFF. The CDR3 region has the DNA TGTGCCAGCAGCTTAGATGGGGGCCGGAACACCGGGGAGCTGTTTTTT. The full variable domain, in which reference TRBV7-7 and TRBJ2-2 provide the parts outside the CDR3, is GAGVSQSPRYKVTKRGQDVTLRCDPISSHATLYWYQQALGQGPEFLTYFNYEAQPDKSGLPSDRFSAERPEGSISTLTIQRTEQRDSAMYRCASSLDGGRNTGELFFGEGSRLTVL.